This TCR beta chain was found in a study of beta chain features in type 1 diabetes. This clone was detected only a few times. Its antigen is currently unknown. Findings and caveats of the study: All four CD4+ subsets of Type 1 diabetes patients contained TCRB CDR3s that were moderately but significantly shorter. In patients and controls equally, PCR might favor templates that are shorter. Patients' naive, central memory and regulatory TCRB repertoires appeared more alike than those of healthy donors.

V lost 6 bases, J lost 8 bases, and 11 bases lay in between. The CDR3 length is 11 residues. Germline V CDR1 and CDR2: DFQATT, SNEGSKA (reference sequence). Reverse transcribing all isolated RNA meant expressed TCRB transcripts were sequenced. Sequencing used immunoSEQ multiplex PCR; TCRdb keeps in-frame clones, though not all of them. This table holds about 660,000 clones, over 12% found once. One heparinised draw, averaging around 0.12 L, was taken per donor. Via CD45RO/CCR7/CD25/CD127/CD95/CD27, cells of the CD4+ naive, central memory, regulatory and stem cell-like memory subsets were sorted. This receptor was identified in a young man with type 1 diabetes. The V and J genes are TRBV20-1 and TRBJ2-1; D gene uncertain. Sample: naive CD4+ T cells from blood. CDR3 in amino acids: CSAIRRDEQFF. CDR3 bases: TGCAGTGCCATCCGCCGGGATGAGCAGTTCTTC.